This is a list of T cell receptor beta chains from one sample in a study of T cell repertoires in cytomegalovirus infection. No antigen has been assigned to these receptors. TCRdb re-analysed the reads in MiXCR, keeping a single row per CDR3 protein. Of 110,000 or so distinct CDR3 sequences in the sample, roughly 30% are singletons; the top ten hold around 41%. This sample comprised CD8+ T cells from cultured PBMCs, obtained from culture after CMV antigen stimulation. The source is a human donor in good health (CMV status not recorded). Some clones in this sample may be carry-over from other donors' samples. The CDR3 runs from the conserved cysteine through the conserved F or W. Fields, in order: V gene, clone size, J gene, D gene, CDR3 length, CDR3 protein, CDR3 DNA. D genes are given only for firm matches. Size tells how often a clone was seen (once, few, many) or the class of an expanded clone, and some rows leave it out.

>TRBV27|-|TRBJ1-5|-|12
CASTSRGEPQHF
TGTGCCAGCACCTCCCGGGGGGAGCCCCAGCATTTT
>TRBV5-4|few|TRBJ1-1|-|13
CASSPSGGAKAFF
TGTGCCAGCAGCCCCAGCGGGGGCGCGAAAGCTTTCTTT
>TRBV28|-|TRBJ2-1|-|16
CASSSLGGPSYNEQFF
TGTGCCAGCAGTTCCCTCGGGGGGCCCTCCTACAATGAGCAGTTCTTC
>TRBV6-1|-|TRBJ2-7|-|14
CASSERGWGYEQYF
TGTGCCAGCAGTGAACGGGGATGGGGGTACGAGCAGTACTTC
>TRBV7-9|many|TRBJ2-7|-|11
CASSTSYEQYF
TGTGCCAGCAGCACCTCCTACGAGCAGTACTTC
>TRBV6-6|-|TRBJ1-2|-|14
CASSYVGANYGYTF
TGTGCCAGCAGTTACGTTGGGGCTAACTATGGCTACACCTTC
>TRBV11-2|-|TRBJ2-1|TRBD1|17
CASSVFYPGQGYNEQFF
TGTGCCAGCAGCGTCTTTTACCCTGGACAGGGGTACAATGAGCAGTTCTTC
>TRBV5-4|-|TRBJ2-2|-|16
CASSPSASRETGELFF
TGTGCCAGCAGCCCCAGTGCCAGCAGAGAAACCGGGGAGCTGTTTTTT
>TRBV4-3|many|TRBJ2-3|TRBD2|16
CASSHGGRASADTQYF
TGCGCCAGCAGCCACGGGGGGAGAGCTAGCGCAGATACGCAGTATTTT
>TRBV4-3|-|TRBJ2-7|-|15
CASSQERQVAYEQYF
TGCGCCAGCAGCCAAGAGCGGCAGGTTGCCTACGAGCAGTACTTC
>TRBV7-9|few|TRBJ2-7|TRBD2|15
CASSPPSGESYEQYF
TGTGCCAGCAGCCCGCCTAGCGGGGAGTCCTACGAGCAGTACTTC
>TRBV27|few|TRBJ2-1|-|13
CASSFSRYNEQFF
TGTGCCAGCAGTTTCTCTCGCTACAATGAGCAGTTCTTC
>TRBV24-1|many|TRBJ1-1|TRBD1|18
CATSDLAGQGNLNTEAFF
TGTGCCACCAGTGACTTGGCGGGACAGGGGAATCTGAACACTGAAGCTTTCTTT
>TRBV6-1|-|TRBJ1-2|-|16
CASTLLEGQGNYGYTF
TGTGCCAGCACACTCCTAGAAGGGCAGGGAAACTATGGCTACACCTTC
>TRBV11-2|-|TRBJ2-3|-|14
CASAPQPSTDTQYF
TGTGCCAGCGCCCCGCAGCCGAGCACAGATACGCAGTATTTT
>TRBV12-3/TRBV12-4|few|TRBJ1-2|-|14
CASSFEGWDYGYTF
TGTGCCAGCAGTTTCGAGGGGTGGGACTATGGCTACACCTTC
>TRBV5-5|few|TRBJ1-6|TRBD1|16
CASSLSGDSNNSPLHF
TGTGCCAGCAGCTTGTCGGGGGACAGTAATAATTCACCCCTCCACTTT
>TRBV2|few|TRBJ2-5|-|14
CASSHLDSQETQYF
TGTGCCAGCAGCCACCTAGACAGCCAAGAGACCCAGTACTTC